A selection of T cell receptor beta chains follows, all from one sample in a study of technical replicates of blood from several donors. The protocol was immunoSEQ multiplex PCR, while the TCRdb copy is restricted to in-frame clones and leaves out a portion. The sample shows 60,000 to 85,000 clones, roughly 94% of them seen only once. The sequenced material came from T cells isolated from PBMCs. These receptors came from a human donor in good health. The CDR3 runs from the conserved cysteine through the conserved F or W. The D gene is left open where the match is weak. Not every row has a clone size; where given, it reads once, few, many or a size class.

TRBV19	.	TRBJ2-7	.	CASRSRMAGTYEQYF	TGTGCCAGTAGATCCCGCATGGCGGGAACCTACGAGCAGTACTTC
TRBV5-1	TRBD1	TRBJ2-7	.	CASSLGTGATYEQYF	TGCGCCAGCAGCTTAGGGACAGGGGCAACATACGAGCAGTACTTC
TRBV7-2	.	TRBJ2-7	.	CASSSDSSFYEQYF	TGTGCCAGCAGCTCGGACAGCAGTTTCTACGAGCAGTACTTC
TRBV6-1	TRBD2	TRBJ2-1	once	CASSELAGGYNEQFF	TGTGCCAGCAGTGAACTAGCGGGAGGGTACAATGAGCAGTTCTTC
TRBV9	TRBD1	TRBJ2-5	.	CASSTGGYQETQYF	TGTGCCAGCAGCACAGGGGGGTACCAAGAGACCCAGTACTTC
TRBV19	.	TRBJ1-2	.	CASSGTQHGYTF	TGTGCCAGTTCCGGGACACAACATGGCTACACCTTC
TRBV29-1	TRBD1	TRBJ1-5	.	CSVRTGVNQPQHF	TGCAGCGTTCGGACAGGAGTCAATCAGCCCCAGCATTTT
TRBV19	TRBD1	TRBJ1-5	.	CASSIGGGTGGQPQHF	TGTGCCAGTAGTATAGGGGGAGGGACAGGGGGACAGCCCCAGCATTTT
TRBV5-6	.	TRBJ1-5	.	CASSSQTGPQHF	TGTGCCAGCAGCTCTCAGACAGGGCCCCAGCATTTT
TRBV25-1	TRBD2	TRBJ2-7	.	CASSEWREGAYEQYF	TGTGCCAGCAGTGAATGGCGGGAGGGGGCCTACGAGCAGTACTTC
TRBV10-3	.	TRBJ2-7	.	CAISETQGFEQYF	TGTGCCATCAGTGAGACGCAGGGATTCGAGCAGTACTTC
TRBV29-1	.	TRBJ1-1	.	CSVGNSYTEAFF	TGCAGCGTTGGAAACAGTTACACTGAAGCTTTCTTT
TRBV30	.	TRBJ1-4	.	CAWSYGTATNEKLFF	TGTGCCTGGAGCTACGGGACTGCAACTAATGAAAAACTGTTTTTT
TRBV11-3	.	TRBJ2-1	.	CASTKGGGAFYEQFF	TGTGCCAGCACCAAAGGGGGGGGCGCATTCTATGAGCAGTTCTTC
TRBV19	TRBD1	TRBJ1-5	.	CASSPDRGNQPQHF	TGTGCCAGTAGTCCGGACAGGGGCAATCAGCCCCAGCATTTT
TRBV9	.	TRBJ1-3	.	CASRRDSGNTIYF	TGTGCCAGCAGGAGAGACTCTGGAAACACCATATATTTT
TRBV19	TRBD1	TRBJ2-1	once	CASSFNRGYEQFF	TGTGCCAGTAGTTTCAACAGGGGCTATGAGCAGTTCTTC
TRBV7-3	TRBD1	TRBJ1-5	.	CASSSRDRLYSNQPQHF	TGTGCCAGCAGCTCCCGGGACAGACTGTATAGCAATCAGCCCCAGCATTTT
TRBV9	TRBD2	TRBJ2-1	.	CASSVLTQLAGVKNEQFF	TGTGCCAGCAGCGTACTTACACAGCTAGCGGGAGTTAAGAACGAGCAGTTCTTC
TRBV29-1	TRBD1	TRBJ2-2	.	CSIHRGRRELFF	TGCAGCATACACAGGGGGCGCCGGGAGCTGTTTTTT
TRBV7-2	.	TRBJ1-2	.	CASSTANYGYTF	TGTGCCAGCAGCACTGCTAACTATGGCTACACCTTC
TRBV11-3	.	TRBJ2-7	.	CASRAGRKQYF	TGTGCCAGCAGAGCGGGTCGTAAGCAGTACTTC
TRBV12-5	TRBD1	TRBJ2-7	.	CASGPWTGSLGEQYF	TGTGCTAGTGGCCCATGGACAGGGTCCCTTGGGGAGCAGTACTTC
TRBV10-3	TRBD1	TRBJ2-7	few	CAITGQGSDEQYF	TGTGCCATCACAGGACAGGGATCGGACGAGCAGTACTTC
TRBV7-9	TRBD2	TRBJ2-7	.	CASSLAGLAADEQYF	TGTGCCAGCAGCTTAGCCGGGCTAGCGGCCGACGAGCAGTACTTC
TRBV7-8	.	TRBJ2-5	.	CASSSYLLSDRGETQYF	TGTGCCAGCAGCTCTTACCTATTATCCGACAGAGGCGAGACCCAGTACTTC
TRBV7-9	.	TRBJ1-2	.	CASNLGEDYGYTF	TGTGCCAGCAACTTAGGAGAGGACTATGGCTACACCTTC
TRBV14	TRBD1	TRBJ2-1	.	CASSQEFGTGVFSSYNEQFF	TGTGCCAGCAGCCAAGAATTTGGGACAGGGGTTTTCAGCTCCTACAATGAGCAGTTCTTC
TRBV14	TRBD1	TRBJ2-7	.	CASSRDSPYEQYF	TGTGCCAGCAGCCGGGACAGCCCCTACGAGCAGTACTTC
TRBV6-8	TRBD1	TRBJ1-5	.	CASTRQGAVWPQHF	TGTGCCAGCACCCGACAGGGGGCAGTCTGGCCCCAGCATTTT
TRBV27	TRBD2	TRBJ2-1	once	CASRAPGLAYNEQFF	TGTGCCAGCAGGGCACCGGGACTAGCGTACAATGAGCAGTTCTTC
TRBV27	.	TRBJ2-5	.	CASSPTRFGETQYF	TGTGCCAGCAGTCCCACTAGATTTGGAGAGACCCAGTACTTC